The 16 T cell receptor beta chains in this list originate from one sample, sequenced in a study of blood T cell repertoires in COVID-19. Repertoires were generated with immunoSEQ multiplex PCR, while TCRdb's copy carries only in-frame clones and drops some. The table lists some 360,000 clones, more than 75% of them singletons, with 2% to 2.5% in the top ten. The sample comprised peripheral blood. The receptors derive from a woman aged 60-70 years with COVID-19, enrolled during active disease.

The chain combines TRBV19 with TRBJ2-7, with D possibly being TRBD1 (5 bases). V lost 3 bases and J lost 3, with 9 bases in between. Germline CDR1 reads LNHDA; CDR2 reads SQIVND (reference sequence). The CDR3 is 13 amino acids. This CDR3 is CASSMWGSYEQYF. CDR3 DNA sequence: TGTGCCAGTAGTATGTGGGGCAGCTACGAGCAGTACTTC.

This clone showed up just a few times. An end of the junction does not agree with germline; a read error may underlie this. The chain is built from TRBV12-3 or TRBV12-4 and TRBJ1-1; 8 nucleotides line up with TRBD1. The CDR3 consists of 12 residues. The CDR3 here is CASSFRGLVGLF. The DNA of the CDR3 is TGTGCCAGCAGTTTCAGGGGGCTGGTGGGGCTCTTT.

The chain recombines TRBV9 with TRBJ1-2, with D possibly being TRBD1 (5 bases). This CDR3 comprises 16 residues. Looked up from germline, CDR1 is SGDLS and CDR2 is YYNGEE. V gave up 3 bases and J gave up 5 bases, with 20 bases separating them. CDR3 coding DNA: TGTGCCAGCAGCGGCACCTTGGGCAGGGTGGGGTATGGCTACACCTTC. This gives the protein CASSGTLGRVGYGYTF.

CDR3 DNA: TGTGCCAGCAGCGTAGTGGGTAGCGGGAGCTCCTACAATGAGCAGTTCTTC. It encodes CASSVVGSGSSYNEQFF. The V gene is TRBV9, the J gene TRBJ2-1; 9 positions match TRBD2. The CDR3 is 17 residues long. J lost 0 bases, V lost 0 bases, and 4 bases had no gene match. Germline V gene lookup returns CDR1 SGDLS and CDR2 YYNGEE.

The J gene is TRBJ2-7, the V gene TRBV6-5; 11 bases agree with TRBD2. Per germline, CDR1 MNHEY and CDR2 SVGAGI. Losses at the gene ends were 2 bases for V and 4 bases for J; bases not matched to a gene: 4. The CDR3 spans 15 residues. The CDR3 loop is CASSYGVAGGYEQYF. The CDR3, as DNA: TGTGCCAGCAGTTACGGGGTAGCGGGGGGGTACGAGCAGTACTTC.

Only a few counts were recorded for this clone. The chain combines TRBV29-1 with TRBJ2-1, with TRBD1 identical over 7 bases. Trimming removed 7 bases from V and 4 bases from J; junction bases left unmatched: 4. This CDR3 spans 12 amino acids. From germline, CDR1 is SQVTM and CDR2 ANQGSEA. CDR3 region: CSARDSYNEQFF. In nucleotides, the CDR3 is TGCAGCGCCCGGGACAGTTACAATGAGCAGTTCTTC.

This chain joins TRBV7-9 and TRBJ2-7; 9 bases match TRBD1. V lost 6 bases and J lost 7; bases outside the gene matches: 7. The CDR3 sequence is 13 residues long. CDR1 and CDR2 from the germline V gene are SEHNR and FQNEAQ (reference sequence). CDR3 sequence (DNA): TGTGCCAGCAGTTCCGGACAGGGGCGAGAGCAGTACTTC. Its protein product is CASSSGQGREQYF.

The rearrangement links TRBV2 to TRBJ2-1; 11 bases map to TRBD2. With 1 base clipped from V and 7 bases from J, the junction kept 6 bases outside the gene matches. The germline CDR1 and CDR2 sequences are SNHLY and FYNNEI. The CDR3 spans 16 residues. The CDR3 loop is CASSEGSGGASNEQFF. DNA for the CDR3: TGTGCCAGCAGTGAAGGTAGCGGGGGGGCCTCTAATGAGCAGTTCTTC.

V is TRBV5-1 and J is TRBJ2-5; 7 positions agree with TRBD1. Germline CDR1 SGHRS, CDR2 YFSETQ. V shed 3 bases and J 2 bases; nucleotides not matched to a gene: 1. CDR3 length: 13 residues. CDR3 coding DNA: TGCGCCAGCAGCTGGACAGGACAAGAGACCCAGTACTTC. It codes for CASSWTGQETQYF.

The chain recombines TRBV5-5 with TRBJ1-1; D unclear. This CDR3 has 14 residues. Per the germline V gene, CDR1 is SGHKS and CDR2 is YYEKEE (reference sequence). Trimming took off 2 bases at V and 0 bases at J, with 8 bases between the two ends. The CDR3 DNA is TGTGCCAGCAGCTTTGCCAGAATGAACACTGAAGCTTTCTTT. The encoded protein is CASSFARMNTEAFF.

The V call is TRBV28, the J call TRBJ1-5; maybe TRBD1 (5 bases). The CDR3 runs to 13 residues. Trimming left V 5 bases short and J 5 bases short, with 10 bases between. Germline lookup yields CDR1 MDHEN and CDR2 SYDVKM. CDR3 in amino acids: CASSTGADQPQHF. CDR3 sequence (DNA): TGTGCCAGCAGTACAGGCGCGGATCAGCCCCAGCATTTT.

This clone showed up just once. The chain joins TRBV19 to TRBJ1-2; 9 positions match TRBD1. Germline CDR1 and CDR2: LNHDA and SQIVND (reference sequence). V trimming: 4 bases; J trimming: 0 bases; junction bases outside the gene matches: 9. The CDR3 runs to 17 residues. In DNA form, the CDR3 reads TGTGCCAGTAGTACCACGACAGGGGGTAACTCTAACTATGGCTACACCTTC. This codes for CASSTTTGGNSNYGYTF.

This chain joins TRBV6-5 and TRBJ1-6, with 7 bases matching TRBD1. CDR1 MNHEY and CDR2 SVGAGI come from the germline V gene. V was pared by 7 bases and J by 5 bases, with 8 bases of the junction left unmatched. The CDR3 loop spans 15 amino acids. CDR3 protein: CASNLVDRDNSPLHF. The CDR3 DNA sequence: TGTGCCAGCAATCTCGTTGACAGGGATAATTCACCCCTCCACTTT.

There are a few counts of this clone. V gene TRBV29-1 combines with J gene TRBJ1-1; D gene ambiguous. Trimming took off 6 bases at V and 5 bases at J, with 16 bases between the two ends. The CDR3 is made up of 13 amino acids. Germline-derived CDR1 and CDR2 are SQVTM and ANQGSEA. CDR3 residues: CSVPGSGRTEAFF. Written as DNA, the CDR3 is TGCAGCGTCCCGGGCAGCGGGAGGACTGAAGCTTTCTTT.

The chain employs TRBV14 and TRBJ1-1; D is perhaps TRBD1 (5 bases). CDR1 SGHDN and CDR2 FVKESK come from the germline V gene. The CDR3 contains 17 residues. V was shortened by 0 bases and J by 6 bases, with 20 bases between the two germline ends. Here the CDR3 reads CASSQEPFGRVDPEAFF. The CDR3 DNA reads TGTGCCAGCAGCCAAGAACCCTTTGGCAGGGTCGATCCTGAAGCTTTCTTT.

CDR3 protein: CASSFFSTATGELFF. The CDR3 bases are TGTGCCAGCAGCTTTTTTTCGACAGCCACCGGGGAGCTGTTTTTT. The chain employs TRBV7-2 and TRBJ2-2; possibly TRBD1 for D (5 bases). This CDR3 is 15 amino acids long. Germline assignment: CDR1 SGHTA and CDR2 FQGNSA. Trimming removed 3 bases at V and 4 bases at J, with 12 bases between.